This entry lists 26 T cell receptor beta chains sequenced from one sample in a study of cytomegalovirus exposure and HLA in healthy donors. This PCR relied on a set of 60 Vbeta primers and 13 Jbeta primers. Assay: immunoSEQ multiplex PCR; the TCRdb copy retains only in-frame clones and omits some. The top ten hold about 1.7% of the sample, which has 100,000 to 150,000 clones, around 80% seen once. The sequencing input was PBMCs. Receptors originate from a woman aged 45-60 years in good health and CMV-seronegative.

The genes are TRBV5-4 and TRBJ1-1; a weak D match, TRBD1 (6 bases). This CDR3 has 16 residues. Germline V gene sequence: CDR1 SGHNT, CDR2 YYREEE (reference sequence). Trimming took off 3 bases at V and 2 bases at J, with 17 bases between the two ends. The CDR3 sequence: CASSYGGRGKNTEAFF. Written as DNA, the CDR3 is TGTGCCAGCAGCTATGGGGGCAGGGGAAAAAACACTGAAGCTTTCTTT.

V is TRBV19 and J is TRBJ2-7; TRBD2 matches 11 bases. Germline loops: CDR1 LNHDA, CDR2 SQIVND (reference sequence). The V gene end was trimmed by 4 bases and the J gene end by 6 bases; junction bases not matched to a gene: 2. This CDR3 contains 13 residues. The CDR3 DNA sequence: TGTGCCAGTAGTAAGGGACTAGCGGTCGAGCAGTACTTC. Translated: CASSKGLAVEQYF. Together with reference TRBV19 and TRBJ2-7, the CDR3 gives the full variable domain: DGGITQSPKYLFRKEGQNVTLSCEQNLNHDAMYWYRQDPGQGLRLIYYSQIVNDFQKGDIAEGYSVSREKKESFPLTVTSAQKNPTAFYLCASSKGLAVEQYFGPGTRLTVT.

The chain uses TRBV4-3 and TRBJ2-4; possible D gene TRBD1, 5 bases. Germline CDR1 is LGHNA and CDR2 is YSLEER. There are 16 residues in the CDR3. The V gene lost 3 bases and the J gene lost 4 bases, with 16 bases spanning the gap. The CDR3 coding sequence is TGCGCCAGCAGCCACGACATTTGGACAAGAAAAAACATTCAGTACTTC. Protein: CASSHDIWTRKNIQYF.

As concerns this clone: This same CDR3 is encoded by further DNA sequences in the sample. The rearrangement uses TRBV28 and TRBJ2-3; D unresolved. Trimming cost V 3 bases and J 1 base, with 8 bases left between them. The CDR3 is 14 amino acids. Germline assignment: CDR1 MDHEN and CDR2 SYDVKM. The CDR3 sequence is CASSFVAGTDTQYF. The CDR3 coding sequence is TGTGCCAGCAGTTTTGTGGCGGGCACAGATACGCAGTATTTT.

The chain is built from TRBV27 and TRBJ2-5, with 7 positions matching TRBD2. V lost 8 bases to trimming and J lost 1 base; unmatched junction nucleotides: 16. The germline CDR1 and CDR2 sequences are MNHEY and SMNVEV (reference sequence). The CDR3 has 17 residues. CDR3 amino acids: CASGLKRASGLQETQYF. CDR3 DNA: TGTGCCAGCGGCTTAAAGAGGGCTAGCGGTCTCCAAGAGACCCAGTACTTC.

The rearrangement links TRBV27 to TRBJ1-2; TRBD1 might be the D (5 bases). Germline values: CDR1 MNHEY, CDR2 SMNVEV (reference sequence). V gave up 6 bases and J gave up 6 bases, with 17 bases separating them. This CDR3 spans 14 amino acids. This CDR3 reads CASSAHPGEDGYTF. CDR3 DNA: TGTGCCAGCAGCGCCCATCCGGGGGAGGATGGCTACACCTTC.

V is TRBV9 and J is TRBJ2-1; 13 nucleotides match TRBD2. The V gene end was trimmed by 3 bases and the J gene end by 7 bases; junction bases not matched to a gene: 7. Germline CDR1 is SGDLS and CDR2 is YYNGEE. The CDR3 has 16 amino acids. CDR3 nucleotide sequence: TGTGCCAGCAGCGCGAGACCGGGACTAGCGGGAAATGAGCAGTTCTTC. Protein product: CASSARPGLAGNEQFF.

The V and J genes are TRBV4-3 and TRBJ2-5, with a possible D match to TRBD1 (5 bases). The CDR3 is 16 residues long. The V end lost 1 base, the J end lost 4 bases, and 16 bases lay between the germline ends. CDR1 LGHNA and CDR2 YSLEER come from the germline V gene. The DNA of the CDR3 is TGCGCCAGCAGCCAAGTATGGGGCGCGGCGACAGAGACCCAGTACTTC. This translates into CASSQVWGAATETQYF.

This clone has a handful of counts. V usage is TRBV27 and J usage is TRBJ2-7; D is ambiguous. Germline assignment: CDR1 MNHEY and CDR2 SMNVEV (reference sequence). V was shortened by 2 bases and J by 2 bases, with 13 bases between the two germline ends. The CDR3 has 15 residues. CDR3 amino acids: CASSLDRFLAYEQYF. The CDR3 region has the DNA TGTGCCAGCAGTTTAGACCGGTTCCTAGCCTACGAGCAGTACTTC.

This sequence joins TRBV11-2 and TRBJ1-1; weak D call: TRBD1 (6 bases). The ends were cut back, 4 bases at V and 5 bases at J, with 20 bases in the middle. Germline V lookup: CDR1 SGHAT, CDR2 FQNNGV. The CDR3 loop spans 16 amino acids. The CDR3 DNA reads TGTGCCAGCAGCTGGGGGGGCAGGTTGCGGCGGACTGAAGCTTTCTTT. Translated, it gives CASSWGGRLRRTEAFF.

V gene TRBV7-3 combines with J gene TRBJ2-3, with 7 positions matching TRBD1. Germline V gene sequence: CDR1 SGHTA, CDR2 FQGTGA. V gave up 5 bases and J gave up 2 bases; unmatched junction bases: 4. The CDR3 has 14 residues. CDR3: CASSRDRLTDTQYF. The CDR3, as DNA: TGTGCCAGCAGCCGGGACAGACTCACAGATACGCAGTATTTT.

The sample holds one count of this clone. The V and J genes are TRBV6-5 and TRBJ2-7, with 8 positions matching TRBD2. Losses at the gene ends were 7 bases for V and 2 bases for J; bases not matched to a gene: 10. The CDR3 loop spans 15 amino acids. Germline CDR1 MNHEY, CDR2 SVGAGI. The CDR3 bases are TGTGCCAGCACACCGGGACTAGTGCGCACCTACGAGCAGTACTTC. Protein: CASTPGLVRTYEQYF.

The genes are TRBV20-1 and TRBJ2-5; D ambiguous. CDR3 length equals 11 residues. V shed 4 bases and J shed 5 bases, with 8 bases lying between them. The germline V gene encodes CDR1 DFQATT and CDR2 SNEGSKA (reference sequence). CDR3 sequence (DNA): TGCAGTGCTACCCTGTCGGAGACCCAGTACTTC. It encodes CSATLSETQYF.

The genes are TRBV4-3 and TRBJ2-7; 9 bases line up with TRBD1. This CDR3 has 15 residues. Germline assignment: CDR1 LGHNA and CDR2 YSLEER. V lost 0 bases to trimming and J lost 3 bases; unmatched junction nucleotides: 3. The CDR3 nucleotides are TGCGCCAGCAGCCAAGAAGGGGGACAGGGCTACGAGCAGTACTTC. Translating gives CASSQEGGQGYEQYF.

The rearrangement joins TRBV5-6 to TRBJ2-1, with D possibly matching TRBD1 (5 bases). There are 15 residues in the CDR3. Germline V gene lookup returns CDR1 SGHDT and CDR2 YYEEEE. V was shortened by 2 bases and J by 0 bases, with 9 bases between the two germline ends. CDR3 region: CASSFTGVSYNEQFF. The CDR3 DNA sequence: TGTGCCAGCAGCTTCACAGGCGTCTCCTACAATGAGCAGTTCTTC.

The chain couples TRBV28 to TRBJ1-5, with 12 bases aligning to TRBD1. From germline, CDR1 is MDHEN and CDR2 SYDVKM. V was pared by 4 bases and J by 2 bases, with 6 bases of the junction left unmatched. CDR3 length equals 17 residues. CDR3 sequence: CASSSRGTGGGNQPQHF. DNA of the CDR3: TGTGCCAGCAGTTCGCGTGGGACAGGGGGCGGCAATCAGCCCCAGCATTTT.

This rearrangement joins TRBV6-5 to TRBJ2-1, with D hard to call. Germline V gene data show CDR1 as MNHEY and CDR2 as SVGAGI. The CDR3 is 11 amino acids. The V end lost 6 bases, the J end lost 9 bases, and 9 bases lay between the germline ends. In DNA form, the CDR3 reads TGTGCCAGCAGCCTATTCGGTGAGCAGTTCTTC. Translated: CASSLFGEQFF.

The chain uses TRBV5-6 and TRBJ2-2, with D possibly TRBD2 on 6 matching bases. The CDR3 loop spans 16 amino acids. The V end was cut by 0 bases, the J end by 1 base, with 10 bases between. Germline V gene data show CDR1 as SGHDT and CDR2 as YYEEEE. CDR3 amino acids: CASSLVAGKNTGELFF. CDR3 coding DNA: TGTGCCAGCAGCTTGGTTGCGGGAAAGAACACCGGGGAGCTGTTTTTT.

This rearrangement joins TRBV30 to TRBJ2-7; 7 nucleotides align to TRBD1. The germline gives CDR1 GTSNPN, CDR2 SVGIG (reference sequence). The CDR3 consists of 13 residues. Unmatched junction bases numbered 7, after V lost 8 bases and J lost 0 bases. The CDR3 sequence is CAGTGQHSYEQYF. The CDR3 DNA reads TGTGCCGGAACGGGACAGCACTCCTACGAGCAGTACTTC.

This chain connects TRBV4-3 to TRBJ2-2, with a tentative D call TRBD1 (5 bases). The CDR3 consists of 13 residues. Trimming took off 2 bases at V and 10 bases at J, with 11 bases between the two ends. Germline V gene data show CDR1 as LGHNA and CDR2 as YSLEER. CDR3 in DNA: TGCGCCAGCAGCCAAATAGGGGTGGCGGAGCTGTTTTTT. Translated, it gives CASSQIGVAELFF.

The chain is built from TRBV7-9 and TRBJ1-1, with 7 bases lining up with TRBD1. The CDR3 runs to 15 residues. CDR1 and CDR2 from the germline V gene are SEHNR and FQNEAQ (reference sequence). V dropped 4 bases and J dropped 4; count of bases not matched to a gene: 9. The CDR3, as DNA: TGTGCCAGCAGCTACCCGACAGGGATTATCACTGAAGCTTTCTTT. Its protein is CASSYPTGIITEAFF.

The chain recombines TRBV28 with TRBJ2-7; 10 bases fit TRBD1. Germline values: CDR1 MDHEN, CDR2 SYDVKM. The J segment lost 4 bases and the V segment lost 5 bases, leaving 11 bases of the junction unmatched. CDR3 size: 16 residues. For the CDR3, the DNA is TGTGCCAGCAGTCCTCCCCGGACAGGGGGTTATTACGAGCAGTACTTC. Protein sequence: CASSPPRTGGYYEQYF.

The rearrangement links TRBV7-2 to TRBJ1-5; 7 bases match TRBD1. Trimming at V came to 8 bases and at J to 3 bases, leaving 10 bases not matched to a gene. Germline CDR1 is SGHTA and CDR2 is FQGNSA. The CDR3 is 15 amino acids. The CDR3 spells CASERTGQFNQPQHF. For the CDR3, the DNA is TGTGCCAGCGAAAGGACAGGCCAATTCAATCAGCCCCAGCATTTT.

The chain joins TRBV6-5 to TRBJ1-5, with TRBD1 identical over 7 bases. The germline V gene has CDR1 MNHEY and CDR2 SVGAGI. CDR3 length: 15 residues. With V trimmed by 6 bases and J by 0 bases, 5 bases remained unmatched. In DNA form, the CDR3 reads TGTGCCAGCAGCGAACAGGGGTTTAGCAATCAGCCCCAGCATTTT. It yields the protein CASSEQGFSNQPQHF.

V gene TRBV27 combines with J gene TRBJ2-2, with 9 bases matching TRBD2. After removal of 6 bases from V and 9 bases from J, the junction contained 11 bases not matched to a gene. Germline CDR1 is MNHEY and CDR2 is SMNVEV (reference sequence). The CDR3 is 15 amino acids. CDR3 residues: CASRPLAGISRELFF. CDR3 DNA: TGTGCCAGCAGACCGCTAGCGGGAATAAGCAGGGAGCTGTTTTTT.

J is TRBJ1-1 and V is TRBV28; possible D gene TRBD1, 5 bases. The V gene lost 5 bases and the J gene lost 10 bases, with 14 bases spanning the gap. CDR1 is MDHEN and CDR2 is SYDVKM in the germline V gene. This CDR3 spans 12 amino acids. The DNA for the CDR3 is TGTGCCAGCAGTCTGGGGACTCTAGGAGCTTTCTTT. Protein sequence: CASSLGTLGAFF.